Given below is one TCR beta chain in context. Its cognate antigen is unknown. The data are from a study of cytomegalovirus exposure and HLA in healthy donors. Findings and caveats of the study: Sequencing depth across donors, presence/absence analyses assumed, was roughly uniform. It was likely that a cluster of highly shared sequence variants was a sequencing artifact. Some V segments, including TRBV6-2 and TRBV6-3, were excluded as indistinguishable.

Use of 60 Vbeta and 13 Jbeta primers characterized the PCR. The repertoire was sequenced with immunoSEQ multiplex PCR; TCRdb's copy has only in-frame clones and lacks some. The sample's table shows 95,000 to 150,000 clones. CDR3 length equals 13 residues. Germline V lookup: CDR1 SGDLS, CDR2 YYNGEE. The ends were cut back, 3 bases at V and 0 bases at J, with 5 bases in the middle. V and J are TRBV9 and TRBJ2-3; D is undetermined. This TCR was sampled from a man aged 35-49 years in good health and CMV-seronegative. The sample taken for sequencing was PBMCs. CDR3 region: CASSAISTDTQYF. In DNA, the CDR3 is TGTGCCAGCAGCGCTATAAGCACAGATACGCAGTATTTT.